A selection of T cell receptor beta chains follows, all from one sample in a study of shared clonotypes between healthy human individuals. Clones were read by immunoSEQ multiplex PCR, and TCRdb kept only the in-frame ones, dropping some. Of 2.5 million or so clones in the sample, roughly nine tenths were seen once. Sequencing was performed on naive CD4+ T cells sorted from blood. The receptors come from a man between 18 and 35 years old in good health. CDR3s include the opening cysteine and the closing phenylalanine or tryptophan. Fields, in order: clone size, J gene, D gene, V gene, CDR3 protein, CDR3 DNA. A D gene is named only where the DNA matches it firmly. Some rows mark clone size as missing; the rest say once, few, many or name a class of expanded clone.

size: NA; J: TRBJ2-1; D: NA; V: TRBV19; CDR3: CASRELNEQFF; DNA: TGTGCCAGTAGAGAACTTAATGAGCAGTTCTTC
size: NA; J: TRBJ1-1; D: NA; V: TRBV6-5; CDR3: CASSGASQAFF; DNA: TGTGCCAGCAGTGGGGCCTCCCAGGCTTTCTTT
size: NA; J: TRBJ1-5; D: NA; V: TRBV6-5; CDR3: CASSYSQFQPQHF; DNA: TGTGCCAGCAGTTACTCTCAGTTTCAGCCCCAGCATTTT
size: NA; J: TRBJ2-5; D: NA; V: TRBV10-3; CDR3: CAISEGGRETQYF; DNA: TGTGCCATCAGTGAGGGGGGCCGGGAGACCCAGTACTTC
size: few; J: TRBJ1-5; D: NA; V: TRBV6-1; CDR3: CASSEVEANQPQHF; DNA: TGTGCCAGCAGTGAAGTTGAAGCCAATCAGCCCCAGCATTTT
size: once; J: TRBJ1-2; D: NA; V: TRBV4-1; CDR3: CASSQDAGGFGYGYTF; DNA: TGCGCCAGCAGCCAAGATGCGGGGGGGTTCGGCTATGGCTACACCTTC
size: NA; J: TRBJ1-1; D: NA; V: TRBV29-1; CDR3: CSVGQAMNTEAFF; DNA: TGCAGCGTTGGACAGGCGATGAACACTGAAGCTTTCTTT
size: NA; J: TRBJ1-5; D: NA; V: TRBV7-3; CDR3: CASSLTASGSRNSNQPQHF; DNA: TGTGCCAGCAGCTTAACGGCGTCAGGGTCTCGGAATAGCAATCAGCCCCAGCATTTT
size: NA; J: TRBJ2-5; D: TRBD2; V: TRBV7-2; CDR3: CASSQEAGGLQETQYF; DNA: TGTGCCAGCAGCCAGGAAGCGGGAGGGCTCCAAGAGACCCAGTACTTC
size: NA; J: TRBJ2-5; D: TRBD2; V: TRBV16; CDR3: CASSQASGKSETQYF; DNA: TGTGCCAGCAGCCAGGCTAGCGGGAAGTCGGAGACCCAGTACTTC
size: NA; J: TRBJ1-2; D: TRBD1; V: TRBV5-1; CDR3: CASSLAVDRAAYGYTF; DNA: TGCGCCAGCAGCTTGGCCGTTGACAGGGCGGCGTATGGCTACACCTTC
size: NA; J: TRBJ1-1; D: NA; V: TRBV5-5; CDR3: CASSPRAGGLNTEAFF; DNA: TGTGCCAGCAGCCCGAGAGCGGGGGGGCTGAACACTGAAGCTTTCTTT
size: once; J: TRBJ1-2; D: TRBD1; V: TRBV30; CDR3: CAWGDRGDYGYTF; DNA: TGTGCCTGGGGTGACAGGGGGGACTATGGCTACACCTTC
size: NA; J: TRBJ1-1; D: TRBD1; V: TRBV5-6; CDR3: CASSLDRGLVAFF; DNA: TGTGCCAGCAGCTTAGACAGGGGATTAGTAGCTTTCTTT
size: NA; J: TRBJ2-2; D: NA; V: TRBV7-9; CDR3: CASSQSGAGNTGELFF; DNA: TGTGCCAGCAGCCAGTCGGGGGCAGGGAACACCGGGGAGCTGTTTTTT
size: NA; J: TRBJ2-7; D: TRBD2; V: TRBV25-1; CDR3: CASSGLGLENYEQYF; DNA: TGTGCCAGCAGTGGACTCGGACTAGAAAATTACGAGCAGTACTTC
size: NA; J: TRBJ1-6; D: NA; V: TRBV9; CDR3: CASSVVPYRNSPLHF; DNA: TGTGCCAGCAGCGTAGTGCCGTATAGGAATTCACCCCTCCACTTT
size: NA; J: TRBJ2-1; D: TRBD2; V: TRBV5-1; CDR3: CASSLGSSGGKNEQFF; DNA: TGCGCCAGCAGCTTGGGGAGTAGCGGGGGAAAGAATGAGCAGTTCTTC
size: NA; J: TRBJ1-1; D: NA; V: TRBV29-1; CDR3: CSARTLSNTEAFF; DNA: TGCAGCGCCCGGACTCTATCGAACACTGAAGCTTTCTTT
size: NA; J: TRBJ1-5; D: TRBD1; V: TRBV30; CDR3: CAWSTGTGGNQPQHF; DNA: TGTGCCTGGAGTACCGGGACAGGGGGCAATCAGCCCCAGCATTTT
size: NA; J: TRBJ2-1; D: TRBD1; V: TRBV2; CDR3: CASRGQPVQQFF; DNA: TGTGCCAGCAGGGGACAGCCGGTCCAGCAGTTCTTC
size: NA; J: TRBJ1-1; D: TRBD1; V: TRBV7-3; CDR3: CASSERGTGDPSGEAFF; DNA: TGTGCCAGCAGCGAACGGGGGACAGGGGATCCCTCCGGTGAAGCTTTCTTT
size: NA; J: TRBJ2-1; D: NA; V: TRBV21-1; CDR3: CASSKTPRTSGSRDEQFF; DNA: TGTGCCAGCAGCAAGACCCCTAGGACTAGCGGGAGTAGAGATGAGCAGTTCTTC
size: NA; J: TRBJ2-2; D: TRBD2; V: TRBV4-3; CDR3: CASSQTQPTLLHGTSQTGELFF; DNA: TGCGCCAGCAGCCAGACGCAACCCACGCTCTTACACGGGACTAGCCAAACCGGGGAGCTGTTTTTT
size: NA; J: TRBJ1-5; D: NA; V: TRBV4-3; CDR3: CASSQDFGSDNQPQHF; DNA: TGCGCCAGCAGCCAAGATTTTGGAAGCGACAATCAGCCCCAGCATTTT
size: NA; J: TRBJ2-7; D: NA; V: TRBV6-1; CDR3: CASSDRREAYEQYF; DNA: TGTGCCAGCAGTGACAGGAGAGAAGCCTACGAGCAGTACTTC
size: NA; J: TRBJ2-1; D: NA; V: TRBV4-1; CDR3: CASSHPGSSYNEQFF; DNA: TGCGCCAGCAGCCACCCCGGGAGCTCCTACAATGAGCAGTTCTTC
size: NA; J: TRBJ1-5; D: NA; V: TRBV19; CDR3: CASSIDWGVFNQPQHF; DNA: TGTGCCAGTAGTATAGATTGGGGGGTGTTCAATCAGCCCCAGCATTTT
size: NA; J: TRBJ1-1; D: NA; V: TRBV2; CDR3: CASSEWGYGNTEAFF; DNA: TGTGCCAGCAGTGAATGGGGATACGGGAACACTGAAGCTTTCTTT
size: NA; J: TRBJ2-5; D: TRBD2; V: TRBV4-1; CDR3: CASSQVIAGETQYF; DNA: TGCGCCAGCAGCCAAGTGATAGCGGGAGAGACCCAGTACTTC
size: NA; J: TRBJ1-1; D: NA; V: TRBV28; CDR3: CASIISGGRAFF; DNA: TGTGCCAGCATCATCTCTGGGGGTCGGGCTTTCTTT
size: NA; J: TRBJ2-3; D: NA; V: TRBV14; CDR3: CASGPDGLWTDTQYF; DNA: TGTGCCAGCGGACCGGACGGCCTTTGGACAGATACGCAGTATTTT
size: NA; J: TRBJ2-5; D: TRBD2; V: TRBV5-4; CDR3: CASSLLAGGQETQYF; DNA: TGTGCCAGCAGCTTGCTAGCGGGGGGCCAGGAGACCCAGTACTTC
size: NA; J: TRBJ1-4; D: NA; V: TRBV10-3; CDR3: CAISESQYATNEKLFF; DNA: TGTGCCATCAGTGAGTCGCAGTATGCAACTAATGAAAAACTGTTTTTT
size: NA; J: TRBJ2-1; D: TRBD2; V: TRBV6-4; CDR3: CASSDSDSGGYNEQFF; DNA: TGTGCCAGCAGTGACTCAGATAGCGGGGGATACAATGAGCAGTTCTTC
size: NA; J: TRBJ2-3; D: NA; V: TRBV19; CDR3: CASSMGQGTDTQYF; DNA: TGTGCCAGTAGTATGGGGCAGGGCACAGATACGCAGTATTTT
size: NA; J: TRBJ1-4; D: NA; V: TRBV28; CDR3: CASSTRTRVALGEKLFF; DNA: TGTGCCAGCAGTACTCGGACGCGAGTCGCCCTGGGCGAAAAACTGTTTTTT
size: NA; J: TRBJ2-4; D: TRBD2; V: TRBV5-6; CDR3: CASSIRDGGFSGFQYF; DNA: TGTGCCAGCAGCATTCGAGACGGGGGGTTTTCAGGGTTTCAGTACTTC
size: NA; J: TRBJ2-3; D: NA; V: TRBV10-2; CDR3: CASSVSRLGTRADTQYF; DNA: TGCGCCAGCAGTGTTTCTAGGTTAGGGACAAGAGCAGATACGCAGTATTTT
size: NA; J: TRBJ1-2; D: NA; V: TRBV5-3; CDR3: CARSLGGDYGYTF; DNA: TGTGCCAGAAGCTTGGGGGGTGACTATGGCTACACCTTC
size: NA; J: TRBJ2-7; D: TRBD2; V: TRBV11-2; CDR3: CASSLASGSGGIYEQYF; DNA: TGTGCCAGCAGCTTAGCCTCGGGCAGCGGGGGAATTTACGAGCAGTACTTC
size: NA; J: TRBJ1-1; D: NA; V: TRBV5-1; CDR3: CASSLARGRGAEWNTEAFF; DNA: TGCGCCAGCAGCTTGGCCCGGGGTAGGGGGGCGGAGTGGAACACTGAAGCTTTCTTT
size: NA; J: TRBJ2-5; D: NA; V: TRBV9; CDR3: CASSPRGVQETQYF; DNA: TGTGCCAGCAGCCCGCGAGGGGTACAAGAGACCCAGTACTTC
size: NA; J: TRBJ2-5; D: NA; V: TRBV30; CDR3: CAWSVRIQETQYF; DNA: TGTGCCTGGAGTGTCAGGATACAAGAGACCCAGTACTTC
size: NA; J: TRBJ2-7; D: NA; V: TRBV2; CDR3: CASTQGPSYEQYF; DNA: TGTGCCAGCACCCAGGGCCCCTCCTACGAGCAGTACTTC
size: NA; J: TRBJ2-5; D: TRBD1; V: TRBV11-2; CDR3: CASSTGTGKQTQYF; DNA: TGTGCCAGCAGCACCGGGACAGGGAAACAGACCCAGTACTTC
size: NA; J: TRBJ1-2; D: TRBD1; V: TRBV6-1; CDR3: CASSDLWTGGHYGYTF; DNA: TGTGCCAGCAGTGACTTGTGGACAGGGGGCCACTATGGCTACACCTTC
size: NA; J: TRBJ2-3; D: NA; V: TRBV10-3; CDR3: CAIRRDPSTDTQYF; DNA: TGTGCCATCAGGAGGGACCCGTCCACAGATACGCAGTATTTT
size: NA; J: TRBJ2-2; D: TRBD1; V: TRBV10-3; CDR3: CAIRRTGDTGELFF; DNA: TGTGCCATCAGGAGGACAGGGGACACCGGGGAGCTGTTTTTT
size: NA; J: TRBJ1-1; D: NA; V: TRBV7-9; CDR3: CASSLAGGINTEAFF; DNA: TGTGCCAGCAGCTTAGCAGGGGGTATAAACACTGAAGCTTTCTTT
size: NA; J: TRBJ1-2; D: NA; V: TRBV5-1; CDR3: CASSFGLGGRGYTF; DNA: TGTGCCAGCAGCTTCGGGTTAGGGGGACGTGGCTACACCTTC
size: NA; J: TRBJ2-7; D: NA; V: TRBV30; CDR3: CAWSVSLGSEQYF; DNA: TGTGCCTGGAGTGTCTCGCTAGGATCCGAGCAGTACTTC
size: once; J: TRBJ1-4; D: NA; V: TRBV7-9; CDR3: CASSLVGGADNEKLFF; DNA: TGTGCCAGCAGCTTAGTTGGAGGGGCCGATAATGAAAAACTGTTTTTT
size: NA; J: TRBJ2-1; D: NA; V: TRBV20-1; CDR3: CSASLDNEQFF; DNA: TGCAGTGCTAGCCTCGACAATGAGCAGTTCTTC
size: NA; J: TRBJ2-3; D: NA; V: TRBV7-3; CDR3: CASSRGLSTDTQYF; DNA: TGTGCCAGCAGCCGAGGACTAAGCACAGATACGCAGTATTTT